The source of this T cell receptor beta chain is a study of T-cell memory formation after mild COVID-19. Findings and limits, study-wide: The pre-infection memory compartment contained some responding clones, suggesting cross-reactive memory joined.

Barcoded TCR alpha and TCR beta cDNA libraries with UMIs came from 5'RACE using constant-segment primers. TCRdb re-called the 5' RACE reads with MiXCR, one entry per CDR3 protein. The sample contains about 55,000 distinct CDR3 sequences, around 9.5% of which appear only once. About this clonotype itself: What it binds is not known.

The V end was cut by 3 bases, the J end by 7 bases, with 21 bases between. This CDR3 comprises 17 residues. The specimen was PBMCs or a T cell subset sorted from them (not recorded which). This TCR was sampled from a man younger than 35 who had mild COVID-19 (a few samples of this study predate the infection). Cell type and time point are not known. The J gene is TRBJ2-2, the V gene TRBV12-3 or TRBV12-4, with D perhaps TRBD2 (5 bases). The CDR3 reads CASSLEVLARESGELFF. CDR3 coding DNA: TGTGCCAGCAGTTTGGAAGTGCTAGCCCGAGAAAGCGGGGAGCTGTTTTTT.